The 24 T cell receptor beta chains below were found in one sample sequenced in a study of CD8 T cells in Susac syndrome. Random-hexamer reverse transcription was applied to roughly 0.5 to 1 ug RNA. TCRdb reanalysed the immunoSEQ multiplex PCR reads using MiXCR and keeps one entry per CDR3 protein. Of about 190,000 distinct CDR3 sequences in the sample, 90% to 96% are singletons; the top ten hold 0.075% to 0.1%. Material: CD4+ T cells from PBMCs. The source is a human donor with Susac syndrome.

The gene calls are TRBV11-2 and TRBJ2-1, with D hard to call. The germline V gene encodes CDR1 SGHAT and CDR2 FQNNGV. This CDR3 is 14 amino acids long. Between the trimmed V and J ends, which lost 6 bases and 0 bases, there was a span of 9 bases. The CDR3 DNA sequence: TGTGCCAGCAGGCCGGTGATCTCCTACAATGAGCAGTTCTTC. Amino acid sequence: CASRPVISYNEQFF.

This chain uses TRBV12-5 with TRBJ1-6; D is possibly TRBD1 (6 bases). With 5 bases removed from V and 13 bases from J, the gap between germline ends came to 21 bases. This CDR3 contains 15 residues. Germline CDR1 is LGHNT and CDR2 is FRNRAP. The CDR3, as DNA: TGTGCTAGTGGTCTGGGTTTGGGCCAGGGGACGCCCCTCCACTTT. This translates into CASGLGLGQGTPLHF. Complete variable domain (other parts from reference TRBV12-5 and TRBJ1-6): DARVTQTPRHKVTEMGQEVTMRCQPILGHNTVFWYRQTMMQGLELLAYFRNRAPLDDSGMPKDRFSAEMPDATLATLKIQPSEPRDSAVYFCASGLGLGQGTPLHFGNGTRLTVT.

The rearrangement joins TRBV20-1 to TRBJ2-1, with D hard to call. The CDR3 contains 12 residues. V was pared by 6 bases and J by 2 bases, with 8 bases between. The germline V gene has CDR1 DFQATT and CDR2 SNEGSKA (reference sequence). CDR3 residues: CSAPDTYNEQFF. The DNA of the CDR3 is TGCAGTGCCCCCGATACCTACAATGAGCAGTTCTTC.

This rearrangement joins TRBV9 to TRBJ2-4, with 8 bases lining up with TRBD2. CDR3 size: 16 residues. Germline V gives CDR1 SGDLS, CDR2 YYNGEE. After removal of 1 base from V and 6 bases from J, the junction contained 9 bases not matched to a gene. CDR3 sequence: CASSVNPGGQVNIQYF. DNA of the CDR3: TGTGCCAGCAGCGTAAATCCGGGGGGGCAGGTAAACATTCAGTACTTC.

The V gene is TRBV7-3, the J gene TRBJ2-2; 7 bases agree with TRBD2. Germline CDR1 is SGHTA and CDR2 is FQGTGA. V was pared by 4 bases and J by 0 bases, with 5 bases of the junction left unmatched. The CDR3 contains 16 residues. Written as DNA, the CDR3 is TGTGCCAGCAGCTCTCCCGGGACTACGAACACCGGGGAGCTGTTTTTT. Translation: CASSSPGTTNTGELFF.

The V gene is TRBV19, the J gene TRBJ2-7; 8 bases match TRBD2. Germline CDR1 LNHDA, CDR2 SQIVND (reference sequence). This CDR3 has 15 residues. V was pared by 3 bases and J by 3 bases, with 7 bases of the junction left unmatched. The CDR3 loop reads CASSIGTSRSYEQYF. For the CDR3, the DNA is TGTGCCAGTAGTATCGGGACTAGTCGGAGCTACGAGCAGTACTTC.

The rearrangement uses TRBV2 and TRBJ1-2; D possibly corresponds to TRBD1 (6 bases). CDR3 length equals 14 residues. The ends were cut back, 5 bases at V and 2 bases at J, with 12 bases in the middle. Germline V gene data show CDR1 as SNHLY and CDR2 as FYNNEI. CDR3 protein: CASSLPQGNYGYTF. For the CDR3, the DNA is TGTGCCAGCAGTCTTCCCCAGGGGAACTATGGCTACACCTTC.

The V gene is TRBV2, the J gene TRBJ2-1; possibly TRBD2 for D (6 bases). Trimming cost V 2 bases and J 3 bases, with 17 bases left between them. Per the germline V gene, CDR1 is SNHLY and CDR2 is FYNNEI. The CDR3 has 17 residues. The DNA of the CDR3 is TGTGCCAGCAGTGAAAAGGAGGGTGGGGGTGGCTACAATGAGCAGTTCTTC. Translating it yields CASSEKEGGGGYNEQFF. Combining the CDR3 with reference TRBV2 and TRBJ2-1 gives the whole variable domain EPEVTQTPSHQVTQMGQEVILRCVPISNHLYFYWYRQILGQKVEFLVSFYNNEISEKSEIFDDQFSVERPDGSNFTLKIRSTKLEDSAMYFCASSEKEGGGGYNEQFFGPGTRLTVL.

The V and J genes are TRBV6-6 and TRBJ2-5; perhaps TRBD1 as D (5 bases). V lost 4 bases, J lost 5 bases, and 11 bases lay in between. The CDR3 consists of 13 residues. Germline CDR1 reads MNHNY; CDR2 reads SVGAGI (reference sequence). The CDR3 DNA sequence: TGTGCCAGCAGTTCCCTACAGGACGAGACCCAGTACTTC. It encodes CASSSLQDETQYF.

V usage is TRBV7-3 and J usage is TRBJ2-1; 7 bases line up with TRBD2. V shed 4 bases, J shed 9 bases, and the junction held 6 bases outside the gene matches. In germline, CDR1 is SGHTA, CDR2 FQGTGA. CDR3 size: 13 residues. The CDR3 nucleotides are TGTGCCAGCAGCTCGAGCGGGGCGGGTGAGCAGTTCTTC. Encoded protein: CASSSSGAGEQFF.

The rearrangement uses TRBV4-3 and TRBJ1-1; D not certain. The CDR3 sequence is 15 residues long. Germline-derived CDR1 and CDR2 are LGHNA and YSLEER. The germline V and J ends were trimmed by 1 base and 1 base, with 10 bases remaining between them. The CDR3 protein is CASSQVPMTNTEAFF. The CDR3 bases are TGCGCCAGCAGCCAAGTACCGATGACGAACACTGAAGCTTTCTTT.

The chain joins TRBV12-3 or TRBV12-4 to TRBJ1-5, with D tentatively TRBD1 (5 bases). The CDR3 contains 16 residues. V lost 9 bases and J lost 0, with 18 bases in between. For the CDR3, the DNA is TGTGCCAGTCCTATTGGGGGTTCCTTTAGCAATCAGCCCCAGCATTTT. Translated, it gives CASPIGGSFSNQPQHF.

This CDR3 is CASSLMGRNTEAFF. In nucleotides, the CDR3 is TGTGCCAGCAGCTTAATGGGCAGGAACACTGAAGCTTTCTTT. The chain carries TRBV7-3 and TRBJ1-1; D remains unclear. The CDR3 contains 14 residues. Trimming left V 1 base short and J 1 base short, with 7 bases between. CDR1 SGHTA and CDR2 FQGTGA come from the germline V gene.

This chain links TRBV20-1 with TRBJ1-5, with D perhaps TRBD1 (6 bases). Trimming stripped 5 bases from V and 2 bases from J, with 28 bases between. CDR1 and CDR2 from the germline V gene are DFQATT and SNEGSKA (reference sequence). The CDR3 is 19 residues long. Written as DNA, the CDR3 is TGCAGTGCTCTCTCGGGAAGGCAGGGGAATCTTGTTGGCAATCAGCCCCAGCATTTT. Protein: CSALSGRQGNLVGNQPQHF.

V and J are TRBV20-1 and TRBJ1-2; D perhaps matches TRBD1 (6 bases). Germline CDR1 and CDR2: DFQATT and SNEGSKA (reference sequence). V lost 7 bases, J lost 0 bases, and 27 bases lay in between. The CDR3 runs to 18 residues. The chain's CDR3 is CSGNEALPGAISNYGYTF. The CDR3 coding sequence is TGCAGTGGGAATGAGGCCTTGCCAGGGGCTATCTCTAACTATGGCTACACCTTC.

The V call is TRBV11-3, the J call TRBJ2-5; 12 positions match TRBD2. CDR3 length: 15 residues. CDR1 SGHNT and CDR2 YENEEA come from the germline V gene. V trimming: 5 bases; J trimming: 5 bases; junction bases outside the gene matches: 6. The CDR3 sequence is CASSPSGGAAETQYF. The CDR3 DNA sequence: TGTGCCAGCAGCCCTAGCGGGGGGGCTGCTGAGACCCAGTACTTC. Full variable domain (rest looked up from reference TRBV11-3 and TRBJ2-5): EAGVVQSPRYKIIEKKQPVAFWCNPISGHNTLYWYLQNLGQGPELLIRYENEEAVDDSQLPKDRFSAERLKGVDSTLKIQPAELGDSAVYLCASSPSGGAAETQYFGPGTRLLVL.

J is TRBJ2-2 and V is TRBV30; D may match TRBD1 or TRBD2 (5 bases each). The germline V and J ends were trimmed by 6 bases and 8 bases, with 16 bases remaining between them. The CDR3 spans 13 residues. Germline-derived CDR1 and CDR2 are GTSNPN and SVGIG (reference sequence). The CDR3 nucleotides read TGTGCCTGCAATCGGGACGAATTAGGGGAGCTGTTTTTT. This translates into CACNRDELGELFF.

This chain links TRBV9 with TRBJ1-3, with D uncertain. Trimming took 5 bases from V and 3 from J, leaving 9 bases between them. The CDR3 totals 13 residues. The germline V gene encodes CDR1 SGDLS and CDR2 YYNGEE. CDR3 region: CASSEGGGNTIYF. In DNA form, the CDR3 reads TGTGCCAGCAGTGAGGGTGGTGGAAACACCATATATTTT.

The chain employs TRBV3-1 and TRBJ2-3, with TRBD2 identical over 11 bases. CDR1 is LGHDT, CDR2 YNNKEL, per germline (reference sequence). V was clipped by 3 bases and J by 4 bases; unmatched bases: 3. CDR3 length: 15 residues. CDR3 DNA: TGTGCCAGCAGCCAGGTAGCGGGGGGGGCAGATACGCAGTATTTT. Amino acid sequence: CASSQVAGGADTQYF.

The rearrangement uses TRBV12-3 or TRBV12-4 and TRBJ1-1; no definite D call. With 5 bases removed from V and 7 bases from J, the gap between germline ends came to 8 bases. This CDR3 has 11 residues. Here the CDR3 reads CASSSGVEAFF. CDR3 coding DNA: TGTGCCAGCAGTAGCGGGGTTGAAGCTTTCTTT.

The V call is TRBV15, the J call TRBJ2-1, with TRBD1 matching 7 bases. The germline CDR1 and CDR2 sequences are LNHNV and YYDKDF (reference sequence). This CDR3 region has 16 residues. V lost 0 bases, J lost 3 bases, and 5 bases stayed unmatched. CDR3 in DNA: TGTGCCACCAGCAGAGACAGGGGGATGAGCTACAATGAGCAGTTCTTC. Translated, it gives CATSRDRGMSYNEQFF.

The chain links TRBV3-1 to TRBJ1-4, with TRBD1 matching 9 bases. This CDR3 spans 15 amino acids. Germline V gives CDR1 LGHDT, CDR2 YNNKEL (reference sequence). V lost 1 base to trimming and J lost 5 bases; unmatched junction nucleotides: 2. The chain's CDR3 is CASSQAGTGNEKLFF. The CDR3 DNA reads as TGTGCCAGCAGCCAAGCCGGGACAGGGAATGAAAAACTGTTTTTT.

Only one count was recorded for this clonotype. V and J are TRBV9 and TRBJ1-1; D is possibly TRBD1 (6 bases). This CDR3 region has 16 residues. With 2 bases removed from V and 5 bases from J, the gap between germline ends came to 19 bases. Germline CDR1 reads SGDLS; CDR2 reads YYNGEE. CDR3 nucleotides: TGTGCCAGCAGCGTGGGGACACGAGCCATGGGGACTGAAGCTTTCTTT. This translates into CASSVGTRAMGTEAFF.

This chain joins TRBV27 and TRBJ2-7; no firm D call. The CDR3 loop spans 12 amino acids. CDR1 is MNHEY, CDR2 SMNVEV, per germline (reference sequence). V lost 10 bases, J lost 6 bases, and 16 bases lay in between. CDR3 sequence reads: CATNELVGEQYF. CDR3 in DNA: TGTGCCACCAACGAATTGGTTGGCGAGCAGTACTTC.